This is a list of T cell receptor beta chains from one sample in a study of cytomegalovirus exposure and HLA in healthy donors. TCRdb keeps only in-frame clones here, not all; method: immunoSEQ multiplex PCR. Of approximately 160,000 clones in the sample, over 80% were seen once. Source material: PBMCs. The receptors were sampled from a middle-aged man in good health and CMV-seropositive. Each CDR3 is given with its conserved first and last residue. Each record gives: V gene, clone size, D gene, J gene, CDR3 protein, CDR3 DNA. D genes are given only for firm matches. The size of a clone is reported for some rows only, either as once, few or many, or as a class for expanded clones.

V gene: TRBV5-3
clone size: NA
D gene: TRBD2
J gene: TRBJ2-1
CDR3 protein: CARSFGGGEQFF
CDR3 DNA: TGTGCCAGAAGCTTTGGCGGGGGTGAGCAGTTCTTC

V gene: TRBV6-6
clone size: NA
D gene: NA
J gene: TRBJ1-5
CDR3 protein: CASSYAGRSNQPQHF
CDR3 DNA: TGTGCCAGCAGTTACGCAGGGCGTAGCAATCAGCCCCAGCATTTT

V gene: TRBV5-1
clone size: NA
D gene: NA
J gene: TRBJ2-3
CDR3 protein: CASSLGTEVRTQYF
CDR3 DNA: TGCGCCAGCAGCTTGGGGACGGAGGTCCGAACGCAGTATTTT

V gene: TRBV7-8
clone size: NA
D gene: NA
J gene: TRBJ2-4
CDR3 protein: CASSLGPDRNIQYF
CDR3 DNA: TGTGCCAGCAGCTTAGGTCCGGACAGAAACATTCAGTACTTC

V gene: TRBV9
clone size: NA
D gene: TRBD1
J gene: TRBJ2-7
CDR3 protein: CASSDRDRDPYEQYF
CDR3 DNA: TGTGCCAGCAGCGACCGGGACAGGGATCCCTACGAGCAGTACTTC

V gene: TRBV29-1
clone size: NA
D gene: NA
J gene: TRBJ1-2
CDR3 protein: CSVGLGTKYGYTF
CDR3 DNA: TGCAGCGTTGGGTTGGGCACAAAATATGGCTACACCTTC

V gene: TRBV19
clone size: NA
D gene: TRBD1
J gene: TRBJ2-7
CDR3 protein: CASSITGTANYEQYF
CDR3 DNA: TGTGCCAGTAGTATAACCGGGACAGCCAACTACGAGCAGTACTTC

V gene: TRBV7-8
clone size: NA
D gene: TRBD1
J gene: TRBJ1-4
CDR3 protein: CASSPTGATNEKLFF
CDR3 DNA: TGTGCCAGCAGCCCGACAGGGGCAACTAATGAAAAACTGTTTTTT

V gene: TRBV5-6
clone size: NA
D gene: NA
J gene: TRBJ2-1
CDR3 protein: CASSFQPGLTDNEQFF
CDR3 DNA: TGTGCCAGCAGCTTCCAACCCGGACTAACAGACAATGAGCAGTTCTTC

V gene: TRBV29-1
clone size: NA
D gene: NA
J gene: TRBJ1-1
CDR3 protein: CSVDRTDLEAFF
CDR3 DNA: TGCAGCGTCGACAGGACGGACCTCGAAGCTTTCTTT

V gene: TRBV29-1
clone size: NA
D gene: TRBD1
J gene: TRBJ2-7
CDR3 protein: CSVVGTGALTYEQYF
CDR3 DNA: TGCAGCGTTGTGGGAACAGGGGCACTAACCTACGAGCAGTACTTC

V gene: TRBV7-9
clone size: NA
D gene: TRBD1
J gene: TRBJ1-4
CDR3 protein: CASSIRGQGKGEKLFF
CDR3 DNA: TGTGCCAGCAGCATTCGCGGACAGGGAAAAGGTGAAAAACTGTTTTTT

V gene: TRBV5-1
clone size: NA
D gene: NA
J gene: TRBJ2-7
CDR3 protein: CASSLGSRDTYEQYF
CDR3 DNA: TGCGCCAGCAGCCTTGGTTCCAGGGATACCTACGAGCAGTACTTC

V gene: TRBV15
clone size: NA
D gene: NA
J gene: TRBJ2-5
CDR3 protein: CATSRDGGSRETQYF
CDR3 DNA: TGTGCCACCAGCAGAGATGGAGGTAGCCGAGAGACCCAGTACTTC

V gene: TRBV4-3
clone size: NA
D gene: TRBD2
J gene: TRBJ2-3
CDR3 protein: CASSQLAGGATDTQYF
CDR3 DNA: TGCGCCAGCAGCCAGCTAGCGGGGGGAGCCACAGATACGCAGTATTTT

V gene: TRBV9
clone size: NA
D gene: NA
J gene: TRBJ1-1
CDR3 protein: CASSISLMNTEAFF
CDR3 DNA: TGTGCCAGCAGCATCAGTCTCATGAACACTGAAGCTTTCTTT

V gene: TRBV9
clone size: NA
D gene: TRBD1
J gene: TRBJ2-2
CDR3 protein: CASSAGTGPILGELFF
CDR3 DNA: TGTGCCAGCAGCGCCGGGACAGGGCCGATTTTGGGGGAGCTGTTTTTT

V gene: TRBV10-3
clone size: NA
D gene: TRBD2
J gene: TRBJ2-1
CDR3 protein: CAIRKQEILAGAPSDNEQFF
CDR3 DNA: TGTGCCATCAGAAAACAGGAAATACTAGCGGGAGCGCCCTCGGACAATGAGCAGTTCTTC

V gene: TRBV5-1
clone size: NA
D gene: TRBD1
J gene: TRBJ2-1
CDR3 protein: CASSSNFGTGSNEQFF
CDR3 DNA: TGCGCCAGCAGCTCCAACTTCGGGACAGGGTCTAATGAGCAGTTCTTC

V gene: TRBV5-1
clone size: once
D gene: TRBD1
J gene: TRBJ2-7
CDR3 protein: CASSQGTGTSEQYF
CDR3 DNA: TGCGCCAGCAGCCAAGGGACAGGTACATCCGAGCAGTACTTC

V gene: TRBV30
clone size: NA
D gene: NA
J gene: TRBJ1-1
CDR3 protein: CAWSVSRTSTEAFF
CDR3 DNA: TGTGCCTGGAGTGTATCCCGTACTAGCACTGAAGCTTTCTTT

V gene: TRBV30
clone size: once
D gene: TRBD2
J gene: TRBJ2-1
CDR3 protein: CAWSVLSGIPLTYNEQFF
CDR3 DNA: TGTGCCTGGAGTGTACTTAGCGGGATCCCCTTAACCTACAATGAGCAGTTCTTC

V gene: TRBV28
clone size: NA
D gene: TRBD1
J gene: TRBJ2-5
CDR3 protein: CASSHRGETQYF
CDR3 DNA: TGTGCCAGCAGTCACAGGGGGGAGACCCAGTACTTC

V gene: TRBV28
clone size: NA
D gene: TRBD1
J gene: TRBJ1-5
CDR3 protein: CASSGDRGKPGSSQPQHF
CDR3 DNA: TGTGCCAGCAGTGGGGACAGGGGAAAACCGGGATCGAGTCAGCCCCAGCATTTT

V gene: TRBV7-9
clone size: NA
D gene: NA
J gene: TRBJ1-2
CDR3 protein: CASSLPGHTNYGYTF
CDR3 DNA: TGTGCCAGCAGCTTACCGGGACATACTAACTATGGCTACACCTTC

V gene: TRBV7-8
clone size: NA
D gene: TRBD2
J gene: TRBJ2-7
CDR3 protein: CASSPGLAGGQYF
CDR3 DNA: TGTGCCAGCAGCCCCGGACTAGCGGGGGGGCAGTACTTC

V gene: TRBV15
clone size: NA
D gene: NA
J gene: TRBJ2-3
CDR3 protein: CATSREQTPHTQYF
CDR3 DNA: TGTGCCACCAGCAGAGAACAAACCCCCCATACGCAGTATTTT

V gene: TRBV7-9
clone size: NA
D gene: NA
J gene: TRBJ1-4
CDR3 protein: CSSTKTEEWEKLFF
CDR3 DNA: TGTTCCAGCACAAAGACAGAGGAATGGGAAAAACTGTTTTTT

V gene: TRBV11-3
clone size: NA
D gene: TRBD2
J gene: TRBJ2-1
CDR3 protein: CASSIGTIIGDEQFF
CDR3 DNA: TGTGCCAGCAGCATCGGGACTATCATAGGAGATGAGCAGTTCTTC

V gene: TRBV5-1
clone size: NA
D gene: TRBD1
J gene: TRBJ2-7
CDR3 protein: CASRQGAYEQYF
CDR3 DNA: TGCGCCAGTAGACAGGGGGCCTACGAGCAGTACTTC

V gene: TRBV5-4
clone size: NA
D gene: TRBD2
J gene: TRBJ2-3
CDR3 protein: CASSPGGASGTDTQYF
CDR3 DNA: TGTGCCAGCAGCCCCGGGGGGGCGAGCGGCACAGATACGCAGTATTTT

V gene: TRBV7-9
clone size: NA
D gene: TRBD1
J gene: TRBJ1-2
CDR3 protein: CASSSGDRNYGYTF
CDR3 DNA: TGTGCCAGCAGCTCAGGGGACAGGAACTATGGCTACACCTTC

V gene: TRBV27
clone size: NA
D gene: TRBD1
J gene: TRBJ1-1
CDR3 protein: CASSWGTDRGPEAFF
CDR3 DNA: TGTGCCAGCAGTTGGGGGACAGATCGTGGTCCGGAAGCTTTCTTT

V gene: TRBV11-2
clone size: NA
D gene: TRBD1
J gene: TRBJ1-1
CDR3 protein: CASSPTGETEAFF
CDR3 DNA: TGTGCCAGCAGCCCGACAGGGGAAACTGAAGCTTTCTTT

V gene: TRBV7-3
clone size: NA
D gene: TRBD2
J gene: TRBJ2-1
CDR3 protein: CASSPTGGLAGGLRYEQFF
CDR3 DNA: TGTGCCAGCAGCCCGACGGGGGGTTTAGCGGGGGGGCTGAGGTATGAGCAGTTCTTC

V gene: TRBV9
clone size: NA
D gene: NA
J gene: TRBJ2-7
CDR3 protein: CASSAQSAVHEQYF
CDR3 DNA: TGTGCCAGCAGCGCCCAATCGGCGGTCCACGAGCAGTACTTC

V gene: TRBV7-2
clone size: NA
D gene: NA
J gene: TRBJ1-6
CDR3 protein: CASSPQGRDSPLHF
CDR3 DNA: TGTGCCAGCAGCCCACAGGGTAGGGATTCACCCCTCCACTTT

V gene: TRBV30
clone size: NA
D gene: TRBD1
J gene: TRBJ1-6
CDR3 protein: CAWSVQGGSPLHF
CDR3 DNA: TGTGCCTGGAGTGTACAGGGGGGTTCACCCCTCCACTTT

V gene: TRBV13
clone size: NA
D gene: TRBD2
J gene: TRBJ2-2
CDR3 protein: CASSSLPGTSGFNTGELFF
CDR3 DNA: TGTGCCAGCAGCTCTCTCCCCGGGACTAGCGGGTTTAACACCGGGGAGCTGTTTTTT

V gene: TRBV9
clone size: NA
D gene: TRBD2
J gene: TRBJ2-2
CDR3 protein: CASSVGGGMSPGELFF
CDR3 DNA: TGTGCCAGCAGCGTAGGCGGGGGAATGTCGCCCGGGGAGCTGTTTTTT

V gene: TRBV5-1
clone size: NA
D gene: TRBD2
J gene: TRBJ2-1
CDR3 protein: CASSLGLADNEQFF
CDR3 DNA: TGCGCCAGCAGCCTAGGACTAGCGGACAATGAGCAGTTCTTC

V gene: TRBV6-1
clone size: NA
D gene: TRBD2
J gene: TRBJ2-1
CDR3 protein: CASKVSSGSDYEQFF
CDR3 DNA: TGTGCCAGCAAGGTGTCTAGCGGGAGTGATTATGAGCAGTTCTTC

V gene: TRBV30
clone size: NA
D gene: TRBD1
J gene: TRBJ2-5
CDR3 protein: CAWGYGQGRQETQYF
CDR3 DNA: TGTGCCTGGGGTTACGGACAGGGCCGACAAGAGACCCAGTACTTC

V gene: TRBV7-2
clone size: NA
D gene: TRBD1
J gene: TRBJ1-5
CDR3 protein: CASSLGPDRGSNQPQHF
CDR3 DNA: TGTGCCAGCAGCTTAGGCCCCGACAGGGGGAGCAATCAGCCCCAGCATTTT

V gene: TRBV6-5
clone size: few
D gene: TRBD2
J gene: TRBJ2-2
CDR3 protein: CASSLLSSGRFGELFF
CDR3 DNA: TGTGCCAGCAGTTTACTGTCTAGCGGGAGGTTCGGGGAGCTGTTTTTT

V gene: TRBV6-5
clone size: few
D gene: NA
J gene: TRBJ1-5
CDR3 protein: CASSYWQGGQPQHF
CDR3 DNA: TGTGCCAGCAGTTACTGGCAGGGCGGTCAGCCCCAGCATTTT